These T cell receptor beta chains were read from a single sample in a study of T cell responses to AZD1222 COVID-19 vaccine. Measured with immunoSEQ multiplex PCR; TCRdb has only the in-frame clones, and not every one. The sample has roughly 140,000 clones; around 90% are singletons. Sequences were derived from peripheral blood, sampled 28 days after the second AZD1222 dose. The receptors derive from an adult who received the AZD1222 COVID-19 vaccine. Both conserved end residues are part of each CDR3. The D gene is left open where the match is weak.

v_gene,j_gene,d_gene,CDR3aa
TRBV6-5,TRBJ1-2,NA,CASSRKGNYGYTF
TRBV4-2,TRBJ1-2,NA,CASSQRSYGYTF
TRBV10-3,TRBJ1-3,TRBD1,CAIRGDSSGNTIYF
TRBV5-1,TRBJ1-6,NA,CASSWRESLSGSPLHF
TRBV9,TRBJ2-2,NA,CASSGRGPTLRTGELFF
TRBV30,TRBJ1-1,NA,CAWSPLPGTEAFF
TRBV12-3/TRBV12-4,TRBJ1-1,NA,CASSLFGNTEAFF
TRBV9,TRBJ1-1,NA,CASSVGAPEMNTEAFF
TRBV30,TRBJ2-5,TRBD1,CAWSAGGTGGLGETQYF
TRBV27,TRBJ1-1,TRBD1,CASRNGQVMNTEAFF
TRBV10-3,TRBJ2-5,NA,CAISERPGNQETQYF
TRBV29-1,TRBJ1-6,TRBD1,CSVLQGPRNSPLHF
TRBV29-1,TRBJ1-4,TRBD1,CSVERQGAEKLFF
TRBV11-2,TRBJ1-2,TRBD1,CASSLGDRGGYTF
TRBV19,TRBJ1-1,NA,CASSPRVDTEAFF
TRBV28,TRBJ1-1,TRBD1,CASSRTGGITEAFF
TRBV18,TRBJ1-5,NA,CASSPEIWQPQHF
TRBV5-4,TRBJ2-3,NA,CASSLGAPSTDTQYF
TRBV12-3/TRBV12-4,TRBJ1-1,NA,CASSLVQDTEAFF
TRBV3-1/TRBV3-2,TRBJ2-3,TRBD2,CASSQSIDPSGGDTQYF
TRBV5-1,TRBJ2-1,NA,CASPRGAARYNEQFF
TRBV10-3,TRBJ2-2,NA,CAIRGTSNTGELFF
TRBV7-9,TRBJ1-5,NA,CASSPQGEWQPQHF
TRBV28,TRBJ2-2,NA,CASSSVGTSWSWIPGELFF
TRBV5-8,TRBJ1-1,NA,CASSLWGRGEAFF
TRBV11-2,TRBJ2-6,NA,CASSPTLPGANVLTF
TRBV7-2,TRBJ2-3,NA,CASSRAEGTDTQYF
TRBV7-8,TRBJ2-7,TRBD2,CASSSSGGHYYEQYF
TRBV30,TRBJ1-2,NA,CAWSQQGSRSYTF
TRBV9,TRBJ2-2,NA,CASSVAPTGELFF
TRBV5-6,TRBJ1-5,TRBD1,CASSLATDRLGQPQHF
TRBV6-5,TRBJ1-5,TRBD1,CASSPGQGIQPQHF
TRBV6-5,TRBJ1-2,NA,CASSYSGNYGYTF
TRBV29-1,TRBJ1-4,TRBD1,CSVEVEGTAKKLFF
TRBV27,TRBJ2-7,NA,CASSPPPPQEQYF
TRBV11-2,TRBJ1-1,NA,CASSLYSGGTEAFF
TRBV28,TRBJ1-5,NA,CASSPRLGHQPQHF
TRBV12-3/TRBV12-4,TRBJ2-4,NA,CASSVTGSAIQYF
TRBV6-6,TRBJ1-5,NA,CASSSVGSEQPQHF
TRBV7-2,TRBJ1-5,TRBD1,CASSPTTGGDQPQHF
TRBV7-3,TRBJ2-1,TRBD1,CASSDRPGQNNEQFF
TRBV28,TRBJ2-3,NA,CASSFWRAAQYF
TRBV5-1,TRBJ2-2,TRBD2,CASSFSSGYTGELFF
TRBV7-2,TRBJ2-5,NA,CASSPLVFQETQYF
TRBV27,TRBJ1-2,NA,CASSSYGDYGYTF
TRBV10-1,TRBJ2-2,NA,CASSASGVTGELFF
TRBV7-8,TRBJ2-1,NA,CASSLTPDRYNEQFF
TRBV5-1,TRBJ1-2,NA,CASSRGATGSYGYTF
TRBV12-3/TRBV12-4,TRBJ1-5,NA,CASSPRGDQPQHF
TRBV28,TRBJ2-2,NA,CASSLFGSTGELFF
TRBV7-2,TRBJ1-5,NA,CASSLAQGLKNQPQHF
TRBV10-3,TRBJ2-2,NA,CAISESSHHTGELFF
TRBV3-1/TRBV3-2,TRBJ2-2,TRBD1,CASSQITGGTGELFF
TRBV19,TRBJ1-5,TRBD1,CASSGTGGNQPQHF